The 20 T cell receptor beta chains reported below all come from one sample, sequenced in a study of T cell changes during pregnancy in multiple sclerosis. The method was immunoSEQ multiplex PCR; TCRdb's version includes in-frame clones alone and lacks a portion of them. Seen here are about 80,000 clones, about 93% observed once, and the top ten hold about 1%. The sample here was peripheral blood, taken in the second trimester of pregnancy. Every receptor here comes from a female donor in good health, enrolled as a control in a pregnancy study.

This sequence joins TRBV7-9 and TRBJ2-1, with 8 nucleotides matching TRBD2. V shed 5 bases and J 3 bases; nucleotides not matched to a gene: 6. The CDR3 spans 15 residues. Germline-derived CDR1 and CDR2 are SEHNR and FQNEAQ (reference sequence). The CDR3 DNA sequence: TGTGCCAGCAGCCCCGGGACTAGGAGCTACAATGAGCAGTTCTTC. Protein product: CASSPGTRSYNEQFF.

The sample holds one count of this clone. The chain couples TRBV4-1 to TRBJ2-1; 8 positions agree with TRBD1. Germline trimming cut 3 bases from V and 12 bases from J; bases unmatched to any gene: 16. Germline V gives CDR1 MGHRA, CDR2 YSYEKL. This CDR3 is 16 amino acids long. Here the CDR3 reads CASSQDRDIASRGQFF. The CDR3 DNA sequence: TGCGCCAGCAGCCAGGACAGGGACATTGCCTCGAGGGGGCAGTTCTTC.

The chain has TRBV27 and TRBJ1-5, with 11 nucleotides matching TRBD1. Looked up from germline, CDR1 is MNHEY and CDR2 is SMNVEV (reference sequence). The CDR3 contains 15 residues. The junction had 5 bases not matched to a gene; V was cut back by 4 bases and J by 6 bases. The CDR3 reads CASSSGQGVSQPQHF. The CDR3 DNA is TGTGCCAGCAGTTCGGGACAGGGGGTGAGTCAGCCCCAGCATTTT.

This chain connects TRBV27 to TRBJ2-6; D call uncertain. The germline V and J ends were trimmed by 2 bases and 0 bases, with 11 bases remaining between them. From germline, CDR1 is MNHEY and CDR2 SMNVEV (reference sequence). This CDR3 comprises 17 residues. The CDR3 spells CASSLNTDTSGANVLTF. CDR3 nucleotides: TGTGCCAGCAGTTTAAATACCGACACCTCTGGGGCCAACGTCCTGACTTTC.

The CDR3 region has the DNA TGTGCCAGCAGTGAAGCACCGGGACAGCTCTTGGAACTGTTTTTT. Translated, it gives CASSEAPGQLLELFF. This sequence joins TRBV6-1 and TRBJ1-4; TRBD1 matches at 7 bases. The CDR3 totals 15 residues. V lost 0 bases to trimming and J lost 12 bases; unmatched junction nucleotides: 10. CDR1 MNHNS and CDR2 SASEGT come from the germline V gene.

The rearrangement uses TRBV2 and TRBJ2-2, with D perhaps TRBD2 (6 bases). Germline assignment: CDR1 SNHLY and CDR2 FYNNEI. Trimming cost V 7 bases and J 1 base, with 13 bases left between them. This CDR3 is 15 amino acids long. CDR3 protein: CASKSFGGNTGELFF. The CDR3 DNA reads TGTGCCAGCAAGAGCTTCGGGGGGAACACCGGGGAGCTGTTTTTT.

This chain joins TRBV19 and TRBJ1-5; the match to TRBD1 covers 8 bases. CDR1 LNHDA and CDR2 SQIVND come from the germline V gene (reference sequence). The V segment lost 7 bases and the J segment 5 bases; nucleotides outside the gene matches: 7. CDR3 length equals 14 residues. CDR3: CASTQGQGYQPQHF. CDR3 nucleotide sequence: TGTGCCAGTACGCAAGGACAGGGTTATCAGCCCCAGCATTTT.

This clone is a singleton in its sample. The V call is TRBV18, the J call TRBJ2-5; 7 bases map to TRBD2. The CDR3 length is 16 residues. Germline values: CDR1 KGHSH, CDR2 LQKENI. V gave up 3 bases and J gave up 5 bases; unmatched junction bases: 12. The CDR3 DNA reads as TGTGCCAGCTCACCGGATTGGGGAGGGTTTACGGAGACCCAGTACTTC. Translation: CASSPDWGGFTETQYF.

J is TRBJ1-3 and V is TRBV7-9, with D tentatively TRBD1 (6 bases). The CDR3 loop spans 16 amino acids. The germline CDR1 and CDR2 sequences are SEHNR and FQNEAQ (reference sequence). Trimming stripped 1 base from V and 2 bases from J, with 12 bases between. The CDR3 DNA reads as TGTGCCAGCAGCTTAGGATCGGCAGGGGCTGGAAACACCATATATTTT. This encodes CASSLGSAGAGNTIYF.

This chain links TRBV27 with TRBJ2-7; 10 bases are a match to TRBD2. CDR3 length equals 16 residues. CDR1 and CDR2 (germline): MNHEY, SMNVEV (reference sequence). V dropped 10 bases and J dropped 3; count of bases not matched to a gene: 15. The DNA for the CDR3 is TGTGCCACCAGACGCAAATCTAGCGGGGGTTACTACGAGCAGTACTTC. It codes for CATRRKSSGGYYEQYF.

The chain combines TRBV5-4 with TRBJ1-2; possibly TRBD1 for D (5 bases). The CDR3 sequence is 14 residues long. Trimming pared 0 bases from V and 7 bases from J, leaving 13 bases between. CDR1 is SGHNT and CDR2 is YYREEE in the germline V gene (reference sequence). The CDR3 region is CASSLDSGSGGYTF. Written as DNA, the CDR3 is TGTGCCAGCAGCTTGGATTCAGGGTCTGGTGGCTACACCTTC.

The CDR3 DNA reads TGTGCCAGCACCCTCCCCGGGTCGTTTGGCGGGGAGCTGTTTTTT. Translating it yields CASTLPGSFGGELFF. The chain links TRBV28 to TRBJ2-2; unclear D gene. This CDR3 spans 15 amino acids. The V and J ends lost 7 bases and 7 bases respectively, with 19 bases between them. Germline V gene lookup returns CDR1 MDHEN and CDR2 SYDVKM.

The chain couples TRBV28 to TRBJ1-4; 8 bases fit TRBD1. Trimming removed 3 bases from V and 7 bases from J; junction bases left unmatched: 7. The germline V gene has CDR1 MDHEN and CDR2 SYDVKM. The CDR3 is 15 amino acids. CDR3 amino acids: CASSFRGPGGEKLFF. The CDR3 nucleotides read TGTGCCAGCAGTTTCAGGGGGCCAGGCGGTGAAAAACTGTTTTTT.

The chain employs TRBV27 and TRBJ1-5, with D uncertain. Germline V gene sequence: CDR1 MNHEY, CDR2 SMNVEV (reference sequence). The germline V and J ends were trimmed by 5 bases and 0 bases, with 8 bases remaining between them. The CDR3 runs to 14 residues. CDR3 loop: CASSLYNSNQPQHF. The CDR3 nucleotides are TGTGCCAGCAGTCTATATAATAGCAATCAGCCCCAGCATTTT.

The chain's CDR3 is CASSLEEQGMNTEAFF. For the CDR3, the DNA is TGTGCCAGCAGCTTGGAGGAACAGGGGATGAACACTGAAGCTTTCTTT. The genes are TRBV5-5 and TRBJ1-1; 7 bases match TRBD1. Germline trimming cut 0 bases from V and 0 bases from J; bases unmatched to any gene: 5. The length of the CDR3 is 16 residues. The germline V gene has CDR1 SGHKS and CDR2 YYEKEE (reference sequence).

The chain employs TRBV29-1 and TRBJ2-1; D perhaps matches TRBD2 (6 bases). V was clipped by 0 bases and J by 9 bases, with 21 bases between them. The CDR3 totals 16 residues. Germline V CDR1 and CDR2: SQVTM, ANQGSEA. CDR3 residues: CSVEDLGPSGLSEQFF. CDR3 bases: TGCAGCGTTGAAGATCTGGGACCTTCGGGACTCAGTGAGCAGTTCTTC.

J is TRBJ2-5 and V is TRBV4-2; perhaps TRBD2 as D (5 bases). This CDR3 is built from 16 residues. Per germline, CDR1 LGHNA and CDR2 YNFKEQ. With 4 bases removed from V and 5 bases from J, the gap between germline ends came to 20 bases. The DNA for the CDR3 is TGTGCCAGCAGCCTGTACGGCTACGGGGTCGGGGAGACCCAGTACTTC. As protein: CASSLYGYGVGETQYF.

J is TRBJ1-1 and V is TRBV6-6, with D uncertain. This CDR3 is built from 14 residues. The V gene lost 6 bases and the J gene lost 1 base, with 12 bases spanning the gap. From germline, CDR1 is MNHNY and CDR2 SVGAGI (reference sequence). CDR3 coding DNA: TGTGCCAGCAGCCACCTCGAGGGGAACACTGAAGCTTTCTTT. The encoded protein is CASSHLEGNTEAFF.

This clone was counted between two and nine times. The chain joins TRBV4-1 to TRBJ1-5, with no clear D. There are 16 residues in the CDR3. Germline V gene lookup returns CDR1 MGHRA and CDR2 YSYEKL. V lost 0 bases and J lost 3, with 12 bases in between. CDR3 sequence (DNA): TGCGCCAGCAGCCAAGATCGCGGGAACTACAATCAGCCCCAGCATTTT. Its protein is CASSQDRGNYNQPQHF.

V is TRBV4-1 and J is TRBJ2-7; TRBD1 is a possible D gene (8 bases). V was cut by 3 bases and J by 4 bases, with 13 bases left in between. CDR1 is MGHRA and CDR2 is YSYEKL in the germline V gene. The CDR3 runs to 14 residues. CDR3 in DNA: TGCGCCAGCAGCCACGGACAGGGAGGGTACGAGCAGTACTTC. Translated: CASSHGQGGYEQYF.